The source of this T cell receptor beta chain is a study of CD8 T cells in Susac syndrome. Sequencing targeted TCR beta in T cells from blood (CD8+ and CD4+). Turning to this clonotype: As yet, its antigen is unknown.

Study observations and caveats: The CD4+ T cell repertoires that were profiled in Susac syndrome showed no clonal expansion.

An input of 0.5 to 1 ug of RNA was subjected to reverse transcription using random hexamers. TCRdb called the immunoSEQ multiplex PCR reads again in MiXCR, with one record for every CDR3 protein. The data hold 150,000 to 200,000 distinct CDR3 sequences, with 90% to 95% observed a single time. The clonotype was recovered from a human donor with Susac syndrome. Input material: CD4+ T cells from PBMCs.

The CDR3 DNA is TGTGCCAGCAGTGAATCAGGGGGCAACACTGAAGCTTTCTTT. Its protein is CASSESGGNTEAFF. V usage is TRBV25-1 and J usage is TRBJ1-1; TRBD1 matches 8 bases. Germline V gives CDR1 MGHDK, CDR2 SYGVNS. The CDR3 totals 14 residues. The V and J ends lost 1 base and 2 bases, in that order; junction bases with no gene match: 0.